This T cell receptor beta chain was sequenced during a study of a mutant IDH1 vaccine in newly diagnosed glioma. Study context: Vaccines were begun 4-6 weeks after radiotherapy alone, or with temozolomide cycles. Beforehand, treatment had been radiotherapy, temozolomide, or both; the majority received both.

Time point: week 11, during vaccination. All doses held 300 ug of mutant IDH1 20-mer peptide, with topical imiquimod. Trimming pared 3 bases from V and 10 bases from J, leaving 9 bases between. Germline V lookup: CDR1 DFQATT, CDR2 SNEGSKA (reference sequence). The CDR3 is made up of 10 amino acids. TCRdb keeps only in-frame clones here, not all; method: immunoSEQ multiplex PCR. The sample has roughly 60,000 clones, about 84% seen once. Points on this clone: Antigen specificity is unknown.

The sequenced sample was PBMCs, obtained from a glioma patient whose treatment included an IDH1 peptide vaccine. This TCR was recovered from a man aged 30 to 39 with glioma. The chain couples TRBV20-1 to TRBJ1-1; D not resolved. CDR3 DNA sequence: TGCAGTGCTAGTAGGCGATCAGCTTTCTTT. It specifies CSASRRSAFF.